The rows below give T cell receptor beta chains drawn from one sample of a study of OX40 agonist ivuxolimab in advanced cancers. Assay: immunoSEQ multiplex PCR; the TCRdb copy retains only in-frame clones and omits some. The sample includes around 50,000 clones, 80% to 90% of them seen just once. The sample was CD4+ or CD8+ T cells sorted from blood, taken in a trial of the OX40 agonist ivuxolimab. The source is an adult with an advanced solid tumor such as melanoma, head and neck, liver or kidney cancer. The CDR3 runs from the conserved cysteine through the conserved F or W. The order of the fields is J gene, D gene, V gene, CDR3 length, clone size, CDR3 protein, CDR3 DNA. A D gene is named only where the DNA matches it firmly. Not all rows give a size; the values are once, few, many and, for expanded clones, a class.

>TRBJ2-3|TRBD2|TRBV7-9|14|NA
CASSLFSGGDTQYF
TGTGCCAGCAGCTTATTTTCGGGAGGAGATACGCAGTATTTT
>TRBJ2-7|NA|TRBV4-1|15|NA
CASSHEGRGRYEQYF
TGCGCCAGCAGCCATGAGGGGAGGGGGCGTTACGAGCAGTACTTC
>TRBJ1-3|NA|TRBV28|11|NA
CASSSGNTIYF
TGTGCCAGCAGTTCTGGAAACACCATATATTTT
>TRBJ2-5|NA|TRBV6-5|14|NA
CASSYSGIQETQYF
TGTGCCAGCAGTTATTCCGGGATCCAAGAGACCCAGTACTTC
>TRBJ1-5|NA|TRBV9|13|few
CASSVVGNQPQHF
TGTGCCAGCAGCGTAGTTGGGAATCAGCCCCAGCATTTT
>TRBJ1-4|NA|TRBV15|15|NA
CATSHLTGANEKLFF
TGTGCCACCAGCCATCTCACGGGAGCTAATGAAAAACTGTTTTTT
>TRBJ2-5|NA|TRBV11-2|15|once
CASSPLGENQETQYF
TGTGCCAGCAGCCCCTTAGGGGAGAACCAAGAGACCCAGTACTTC
>TRBJ1-5|TRBD1|TRBV28|17|NA
CASSHDLGTGRDQPQHF
TGTGCCAGCAGTCATGACCTTGGGACAGGGAGGGATCAGCCCCAGCATTTT
>TRBJ2-5|NA|TRBV7-9|11|NA
CASSFQETQYF
TGTGCCAGCAGCTTCCAAGAGACCCAGTACTTC
>TRBJ2-2|NA|TRBV6-5|16|NA
CASSYLDSRNTGELFF
TGTGCCAGCAGTTACCTCGACTCGAGGAACACCGGGGAGCTGTTTTTT
>TRBJ2-1|TRBD1|TRBV10-3|17|NA
CAISESRTGGSYNEQFF
TGTGCCATCAGTGAGTCCAGGACAGGGGGATCCTACAATGAGCAGTTCTTC
>TRBJ2-2|NA|TRBV7-9|13|NA
CASSHLDTGELFF
TGTGCCAGCAGCCATCTGGACACCGGGGAGCTGTTTTTT
>TRBJ2-1|NA|TRBV15|17|once
CATSRDGPLSSYNEQFF
TGTGCCACCAGCAGGGACGGACCTTTAAGCTCCTACAATGAGCAGTTCTTC
>TRBJ2-4|NA|TRBV6-1|12|NA
CASSVLGDIQYF
TGTGCCAGCAGTGTGTTAGGGGACATTCAGTACTTC
>TRBJ2-1|TRBD1|TRBV5-6|17|NA
CASSLAGWTGGGNEQFF
TGTGCCAGCAGCCTAGCGGGTTGGACAGGGGGCGGGAATGAGCAGTTCTTC
>TRBJ2-7|TRBD1|TRBV10-3|16|NA
CAISMTGTGASYEQYF
TGTGCCATCAGTATGACCGGGACAGGGGCCTCCTACGAGCAGTACTTC
>TRBJ2-5|TRBD2|TRBV5-1|15|few
CASSLALAGQETQYF
TGCGCCAGCAGCTTGGCCCTAGCGGGACAAGAGACCCAGTACTTC
>TRBJ2-7|TRBD1|TRBV7-2|14|NA
CASSLGQGTYEQYF
TGTGCCAGCAGCTTAGGACAGGGCACCTACGAGCAGTACTTC
>TRBJ2-7|NA|TRBV27|16|NA
CASSLGVGGTPYEQYF
TGTGCCAGCAGTTTGGGGGTAGGGGGGACCCCCTACGAGCAGTACTTC
>TRBJ2-1|TRBD2|TRBV30|15|NA
CAWSVLAGGYNEQFF
TGTGCCTGGAGTGTACTTGCGGGAGGGTACAATGAGCAGTTCTTC
>TRBJ2-1|NA|TRBV30|15|NA
CAWSVRASFYNEQFF
TGTGCCTGGAGTGTTAGGGCTAGCTTCTACAATGAGCAGTTCTTC
>TRBJ1-2|TRBD1|TRBV7-2|15|NA
CASSLEGGYGYGYTF
TGTGCCAGCAGCTTAGAAGGGGGCTACGGCTATGGCTACACCTTC
>TRBJ2-6|NA|TRBV4-2|15|NA
CASSQTGSGANVLTF
TGTGCCAGCAGCCAGACAGGCTCTGGGGCCAACGTCCTGACTTTC
>TRBJ2-1|NA|TRBV28|15|few
CATSAITGNYNEQFF
TGTGCCACTTCGGCGATAACAGGGAACTACAATGAGCAGTTCTTC
>TRBJ2-2|TRBD2|TRBV7-2|15|NA
CASSLAYGGSGELFF
TGTGCCAGCAGCTTAGCGTACGGGGGGTCCGGGGAGCTGTTTTTT
>TRBJ2-5|TRBD1|TRBV5-1|16|NA
CASSQQGQGNQETQYF
TGCGCCAGCAGCCAACAGGGACAGGGCAACCAAGAGACCCAGTACTTC
>TRBJ1-2|NA|TRBV7-6|13|NA
CASSPGSYYGYTF
TGTGCCAGCAGCCCCGGATCCTACTATGGCTACACCTTC
>TRBJ2-1|NA|TRBV6-6|15|once
CASSPGTPVPNEQFF
TGTGCCAGCAGTCCCGGGACCCCGGTGCCCAATGAGCAGTTCTTC